The 7 T cell receptor beta chains in this list originate from one sample, sequenced in a study of lymphopenia after photon versus proton radiotherapy. Some clones are missing from TCRdb's copy, which holds only in-frame ones; the method was immunoSEQ multiplex PCR. The table shows about 16,000 clones, with roughly nine tenths occurring only once. Sequenced here: peripheral blood, sampled from a patient treated with proton-based radiotherapy. Receptor source: an older woman with cholangiocarcinoma. Some clones in this sample may be carry-over from other donors' samples.

The chain uses TRBV6-6 and TRBJ1-3; the D is unclear. The CDR3 consists of 12 residues. Germline loops: CDR1 MNHNY, CDR2 SVGAGI (reference sequence). The V and J ends lost 7 bases and 1 base respectively, with 5 bases between them. The CDR3 coding sequence is TGTGCCAGCACCCTTTCTGGAAACACCATATATTTT. Its translation: CASTLSGNTIYF.

J is TRBJ2-5 and V is TRBV2; a possible D gene is TRBD2 (6 bases). The CDR3 runs to 11 residues. In germline, CDR1 is SNHLY, CDR2 FYNNEI. Trimming stripped 1 base from V and 14 bases from J, with 11 bases between. The CDR3 region is CASSEEAGVYF. The DNA of the CDR3 is TGTGCCAGCAGTGAAGAAGCGGGTGTCTACTTC.

A word on this clone: Mismatch with germline at one junction end may stem from a read error. This rearrangement joins TRBV2 to TRBJ2-1, with 7 positions matching TRBD2. The V gene's germline CDR1 is SNHLY and CDR2 FYNNEI. This CDR3 is 13 amino acids long. The CDR3 DNA is TGTGCCAGCAGCGAAGCGGGGTACAATGAGCAGTTCTTC. This translates into CASSEAGYNEQFF.

The chain has TRBV7-3 and TRBJ2-7; the D is unclear. Trimming took 4 bases from V and 6 from J, leaving 10 bases between them. Germline V gene sequence: CDR1 SGHTA, CDR2 FQGTGA. CDR3 size: 12 residues. CDR3 loop: CASSSAPREQYF. The CDR3 DNA is TGTGCCAGCAGCTCCGCTCCGCGCGAGCAGTACTTC.

The chain combines TRBV6-1 with TRBJ1-3; unclear D gene. The CDR3 totals 13 residues. The V gene's germline CDR1 is MNHNS and CDR2 SASEGT. V lost 8 bases, J lost 3 bases, and 11 bases lay in between. The CDR3 reads CASRIQSGNTIYF. DNA of the CDR3: TGTGCCAGCCGAATACAGAGTGGAAACACCATATATTTT.

This clone was counted only a few times. This sequence joins TRBV27 and TRBJ1-1; no reliable D call. Trimming stripped 5 bases from V and 5 bases from J, with 12 bases between. CDR3 length equals 13 residues. Germline-derived CDR1 and CDR2 are MNHEY and SMNVEV (reference sequence). The CDR3 coding sequence is TGTGCCAGCAGTACTAACATAGTGACTGAAGCTTTCTTT. The encoded protein is CASSTNIVTEAFF.

The chain joins TRBV7-2 to TRBJ1-3; D is perhaps TRBD1 (5 bases). Germline V gene lookup returns CDR1 SGHTA and CDR2 FQGNSA. CDR3 length equals 14 residues. V lost 3 bases, J lost 10 bases, and 16 bases lay in between. The CDR3 nucleotides are TGTGCCAGCAGCTTCTCCGGGACTGAGTCAACCATATATTTT. Its translation is CASSFSGTESTIYF.